A selection of T cell receptor beta chains follows, all from one sample in a study of T-cell reconstitution after alpha-beta-depleted transplantation in children. TCRdb independently ran MiXCR on the PCR reads; one entry per CDR3 protein. The sample has about 980,000 distinct CDR3 sequences; around 30% are singletons. This material consisted of PBMCs, mostly from graft donor cells, taken 360 days after TCRalphabeta/CD19-depleted stem cell transplant. The receptors derive from a boy younger than two who had a stem cell transplant for SCID, so the T cells may come from the graft donor. Both conserved end residues are part of each CDR3. The D gene is left open where the match is weak. Only some rows state a clone size, as once, few, many or a class for expanded clones.

J gene: TRBJ1-5; V gene: TRBV6-1; clone size: few; D gene: TRBD1; CDR3 length: 15; CDR3 protein: CASTLRTGPNQPQHF; CDR3 DNA: TGTGCCAGCACACTCCGGACAGGTCCAAATCAGCCCCAGCATTTT
J gene: TRBJ2-5; V gene: TRBV20-1; clone size: few; D gene: -; CDR3 length: 13; CDR3 protein: CSARLTAQETQYF; CDR3 DNA: TGCAGTGCCCGACTGACAGCTCAAGAGACCCAGTACTTC
J gene: TRBJ1-1; V gene: TRBV7-9; clone size: once; D gene: TRBD1; CDR3 length: 15; CDR3 protein: CASSRGAGGNTEAFF; CDR3 DNA: TGTGCCAGCAGCCGCGGCGCAGGGGGGAACACTGAAGCTTTCTTT
J gene: TRBJ2-2; V gene: TRBV4-2; clone size: -; D gene: -; CDR3 length: 14; CDR3 protein: CASSHRGNTGELFF; CDR3 DNA: TGTGCCAGCAGCCATAGGGGGAACACCGGGGAGCTGTTTTTT
J gene: TRBJ2-2; V gene: TRBV20-1; clone size: -; D gene: -; CDR3 length: 14; CDR3 protein: CSAGRGGMSGELFF; CDR3 DNA: TGCAGTGCCGGCCGGGGCGGGATGTCCGGGGAGCTGTTTTTT
J gene: TRBJ1-2; V gene: TRBV12-3/TRBV12-4; clone size: -; D gene: -; CDR3 length: 15; CDR3 protein: CASRSREEAGGGYTF; CDR3 DNA: TGTGCCAGCAGGTCAAGAGAGGAGGCGGGGGGTGGCTACACCTTC
J gene: TRBJ2-6; V gene: TRBV7-8; clone size: -; D gene: -; CDR3 length: 17; CDR3 protein: CASSSNRLEGGANVLTF; CDR3 DNA: TGTGCCAGCAGCTCGAACAGACTGGAAGGTGGGGCCAACGTCCTGACTTTC
J gene: TRBJ1-6; V gene: TRBV7-2; clone size: -; D gene: -; CDR3 length: 14; CDR3 protein: CASSLGVFGMPLHF; CDR3 DNA: TGTGCCAGCAGCTTAGGAGTCTTCGGGATGCCCCTCCACTTT
J gene: TRBJ2-6; V gene: TRBV5-1; clone size: -; D gene: -; CDR3 length: 16; CDR3 protein: CASSKQGSLGANVLTF; CDR3 DNA: TGCGCCAGCAGCAAGCAAGGGTCTCTAGGGGCCAACGTCCTGACTTTC
J gene: TRBJ2-7; V gene: TRBV5-1; clone size: -; D gene: -; CDR3 length: 13; CDR3 protein: CASSASQTLEQYF; CDR3 DNA: TGCGCCAGCAGCGCCTCTCAGACACTCGAGCAGTACTTC
J gene: TRBJ1-4; V gene: TRBV12-3/TRBV12-4; clone size: -; D gene: -; CDR3 length: 15; CDR3 protein: CASSFQGGSGEKLFF; CDR3 DNA: TGTGCCAGCAGTTTCCAAGGGGGATCGGGTGAAAAACTGTTTTTT
J gene: TRBJ1-2; V gene: TRBV12-3/TRBV12-4; clone size: -; D gene: TRBD1; CDR3 length: 15; CDR3 protein: CASSSRTGNHYGYTF; CDR3 DNA: TGTGCCAGCAGTTCACGGACAGGGAATCACTATGGCTACACCTTC
J gene: TRBJ2-7; V gene: TRBV19; clone size: -; D gene: -; CDR3 length: 13; CDR3 protein: CASSIATDYEQYF; CDR3 DNA: TGTGCCAGTAGTATAGCGACAGACTACGAGCAGTACTTC
J gene: TRBJ2-2; V gene: TRBV5-1; clone size: few; D gene: TRBD1; CDR3 length: 15; CDR3 protein: CASSLPTGGPGELFF; CDR3 DNA: TGCGCCAGCAGCCTCCCGACAGGGGGCCCCGGGGAGCTGTTTTTT